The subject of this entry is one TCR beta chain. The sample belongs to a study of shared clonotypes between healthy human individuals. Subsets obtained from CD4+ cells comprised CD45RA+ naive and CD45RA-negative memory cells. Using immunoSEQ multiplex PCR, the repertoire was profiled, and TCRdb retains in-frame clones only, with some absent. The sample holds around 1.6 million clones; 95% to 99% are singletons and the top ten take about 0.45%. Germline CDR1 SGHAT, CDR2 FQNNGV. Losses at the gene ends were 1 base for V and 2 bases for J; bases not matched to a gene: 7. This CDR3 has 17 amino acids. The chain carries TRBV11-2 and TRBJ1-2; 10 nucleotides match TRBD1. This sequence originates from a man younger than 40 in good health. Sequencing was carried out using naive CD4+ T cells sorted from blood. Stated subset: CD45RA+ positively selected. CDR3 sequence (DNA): TGTGCCAGCAGCTTAGGGCTGACAGGGGGCTCCAACTATGGCTACACCTTC. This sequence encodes CASSLGLTGGSNYGYTF.